The 25 T cell receptor beta chains reported below all come from one sample, sequenced in a study of CD8 T cells in ankylosing spondylitis. TCRdb used MiXCR to reprocess the 5' RACE reads, holding one entry per CDR3 protein. The table lists about 140,000 distinct CDR3 sequences, 7% to 8% of them singletons, with around 12% in the top ten. The sample comprised blood, either unsorted or a sorted T cell fraction (not recorded which). All receptors come from a female donor with ankylosing spondylitis or in good health (not recorded which).

This clonotype was seen many times. This rearrangement joins TRBV5-1 to TRBJ1-1; D not resolved. Deletions cut 4 bases from V and 8 bases from J, with 18 bases between. CDR1 and CDR2 from the germline V gene are SGHRS and YFSETQ. This CDR3 comprises 14 residues. CDR3 residues: CASSPQEIRFEAFF. CDR3 nucleotide sequence: TGCGCCAGCAGCCCGCAAGAGATACGTTTCGAAGCTTTCTTT.

This clonotype has a count of ten or more. The chain joins TRBV9 to TRBJ1-1; D not resolved. The V and J ends lost 2 bases and 4 bases respectively, with 12 bases between them. CDR3 length: 14 amino acids. Germline V lookup: CDR1 SGDLS, CDR2 YYNGEE. The CDR3 protein is CASSVGPPGTEAFF. CDR3 DNA sequence: TGTGCCAGCAGCGTTGGGCCCCCAGGCACTGAAGCTTTCTTT.

This clonotype was observed many times. At one end the junction does not follow the germline gene, possibly because of a read error. CDR3 sequence: CSARDLVGRWIF. The DNA for the CDR3 is TGCAGTGCTAGAGACCTGGTGGGGAGATGGATTTTT. The chain recombines TRBV20-1 with TRBJ1-4; no clear D. Germline CDR1 and CDR2: DFQATT and SNEGSKA (reference sequence). The CDR3 is 12 residues long.

This clonotype was seen many times. The rearrangement joins TRBV20-1 to TRBJ1-1; D call uncertain. Germline CDR1 DFQATT, CDR2 SNEGSKA (reference sequence). The CDR3 length is 13 residues. V lost 5 bases and J 6 bases, leaving 16 bases between the germline ends. CDR3 residues: CSAQLDPGAEAFF. CDR3 coding DNA: TGCAGTGCTCAGCTCGACCCTGGCGCTGAAGCTTTCTTT.

This clonotype was counted only a few times. The V and J genes are TRBV11-2 and TRBJ2-1; 8 nucleotides agree with TRBD2. Germline V gene lookup returns CDR1 SGHAT and CDR2 FQNNGV. Germline trimming cut 2 bases from V and 6 bases from J; bases unmatched to any gene: 6. This CDR3 is built from 15 residues. For the CDR3, the DNA is TGTGCCAGCAGCTTAAGTAGCGGGGCGATCAATGAGCAGTTCTTC. Translated, it gives CASSLSSGAINEQFF.

This clonotype was observed many times. The genes are TRBV24-1 and TRBJ1-1; a weak D match, TRBD1 (6 bases). This CDR3 contains 15 residues. The germline V and J ends were trimmed by 5 bases and 4 bases, with 16 bases remaining between them. Germline loops: CDR1 KGHDR, CDR2 SFDVKD. The DNA of the CDR3 is TGTGCCACCAGTGCGACGGCGGAGGGGGGCACTGAAGCTTTCTTT. Translated, it gives CATSATAEGGTEAFF.

This clonotype was found many times. The chain is built from TRBV29-1 and TRBJ2-1, with 14 bases fitting TRBD2. The CDR3 has 14 residues. The germline gives CDR1 SQVTM, CDR2 ANQGSEA. V lost 4 bases to trimming and J lost 9 bases; unmatched junction nucleotides: 5. The CDR3 DNA is TGCAGCGTTGCAAAGGGACTAGCGGGGGCTGAGCAGTTCTTC. The encoded protein is CSVAKGLAGAEQFF.

This clonotype was seen many times. The V call is TRBV6-5, the J call TRBJ1-5, with unresolved D. There are 15 residues in the CDR3. Germline loops: CDR1 MNHEY, CDR2 SVGAGI. Trimming left V 0 bases short and J 0 bases short, with 6 bases between. The CDR3 DNA reads TGTGCCAGCAGTTACTCGGAGTATAGCAATCAGCCCCAGCATTTT. Its translation is CASSYSEYSNQPQHF.

This clonotype was seen many times. The chain joins TRBV7-2 to TRBJ2-3, with TRBD2 matching over 8 bases. The V segment lost 6 bases and the J segment 2 bases; nucleotides outside the gene matches: 4. Germline loops: CDR1 SGHTA, CDR2 FQGNSA. There are 14 residues in the CDR3. The CDR3 DNA follows: TGTGCCAGCAGAGAGCGGGGGTACACAGATACGCAGTATTTT. This codes for CASRERGYTDTQYF. The full variable domain, its missing parts supplied by reference TRBV7-2 and TRBJ2-3, is GAGVSQSPSNKVTEKGKDVELRCDPISGHTALYWYRQSLGQGLEFLIYFQGNSAPDKSGLPSDRFSAERTGGSVSTLTIQRTQQEDSAVYLCASRERGYTDTQYFGPGTRLTVL.

This clonotype was recorded at least ten times. V and J are TRBV12-3 or TRBV12-4 and TRBJ1-5; TRBD1 agrees at 11 bases. This CDR3 spans 16 amino acids. Trimming removed 6 bases from V and 5 bases from J; junction bases left unmatched: 9. The CDR3 protein is CASSQTDRGRDQPQHF. CDR3 sequence (DNA): TGTGCCAGCAGCCAAACGGACAGGGGGCGAGATCAGCCCCAGCATTTT.

This clonotype was seen more than once but under ten times. The chain joins TRBV5-1 to TRBJ2-7; 8 bases align to TRBD1. The germline V gene encodes CDR1 SGHRS and CDR2 YFSETQ. This CDR3 region has 14 residues. Losses at the gene ends were 6 bases for V and 0 bases for J; bases not matched to a gene: 5. In nucleotides, the CDR3 is TGCGCCAGCACCCGGGACAGGAGCTCCTACGAGCAGTACTTC. It codes for CASTRDRSSYEQYF.

This clonotype was recorded many times. V is TRBV15 and J is TRBJ1-5; D unresolved. Germline assignment: CDR1 LNHNV and CDR2 YYDKDF (reference sequence). The CDR3 totals 13 residues. V lost 0 bases and J lost 6, with 6 bases in between. The CDR3 spells CATSRDPGQPQHF. The DNA for the CDR3 is TGTGCCACCAGCAGAGATCCCGGTCAGCCCCAGCATTTT.

Comments on this clonotype: A read error is possible here, since a much larger clone lies one base away. The chain uses TRBV9 and TRBJ1-1, with a tentative D call TRBD1 (6 bases). The CDR3 is made up of 16 amino acids. Trimming removed 0 bases at V and 5 bases at J, with 17 bases between. CDR1 and CDR2 (germline): SGDLS, YYNGEE. The CDR3 loop is CASSVGRAGVGTEAFF. In DNA form, the CDR3 reads TGTGCCAGCAGCGTAGGAAGGGCAGGGGTAGGGACTGAAGCTTTCTTT.

This clonotype was counted ten times or more. V and J are TRBV10-2 and TRBJ1-5; D remains ambiguous. This CDR3 contains 13 residues. Germline assignment: CDR1 WSHSY and CDR2 SAAADI. V was shortened by 6 bases and J by 3 bases, with 9 bases between the two germline ends. In DNA form, the CDR3 reads TGCGCCAGCAGAGACGGCAACAATCAGCCCCAGCATTTT. Protein product: CASRDGNNQPQHF.

This clonotype has more than one count but fewer than ten. The chain combines TRBV4-2 with TRBJ2-3; D is possibly TRBD1 or TRBD2 (6 bases each). Germline loops: CDR1 LGHNA, CDR2 YNFKEQ. The CDR3 contains 15 residues. V was shortened by 1 base and J by 4 bases, with 12 bases between the two germline ends. The CDR3 is CASSQARGRADTQYF. In DNA form, the CDR3 reads TGTGCCAGCAGCCAAGCCCGGGGGCGGGCAGATACGCAGTATTTT.

At least ten counts were recorded for this clonotype. The V gene is TRBV3-1, the J gene TRBJ1-1; no reliable D call. CDR1 and CDR2 from the germline V gene are LGHDT and YNNKEL (reference sequence). V lost 4 bases and J lost 7, with 13 bases in between. The length of the CDR3 is 13 residues. The CDR3 protein is CASSRLGGNEAFF. As DNA, the CDR3 is TGTGCCAGCAGCCGCCTCGGAGGGAATGAAGCTTTCTTT.

The genes are TRBV12-3 or TRBV12-4 and TRBJ2-7; tentatively, D is TRBD2 (6 bases). The ends were cut back, 6 bases at V and 6 bases at J, with 15 bases in the middle. This CDR3 has 13 residues. CDR3 in amino acids: CASRPGGTSEQYF. CDR3 coding DNA: TGTGCCAGCAGGCCCGGCGGGACCTCCGAGCAGTACTTC.

This clonotype was seen repeatedly, ten times or more. The V gene is TRBV19, the J gene TRBJ2-7, with D tentatively TRBD1 (7 bases). The V end was cut by 6 bases, the J end by 0 bases, with 12 bases between. CDR1 and CDR2 (germline): LNHDA, SQIVND (reference sequence). This CDR3 contains 14 residues. This CDR3 reads CASRRDSSSYEQYF. The CDR3 DNA is TGTGCCAGTAGGCGGGACAGCAGCTCCTACGAGCAGTACTTC.

This clonotype was counted ten times or more. This chain uses TRBV6-2 or TRBV6-3 with TRBJ2-5; possible D gene TRBD1, 6 bases. Per germline, CDR1 MNHEY and CDR2 SVGEGT. The CDR3 is 13 amino acids. Trimming left V 6 bases short and J 11 bases short, with 19 bases between. The CDR3 region has the DNA TGTGCCAGCAGGGGACACCCCAGGGAGATACAGTACTTC. This codes for CASRGHPREIQYF.

In its sample, this clonotype was seen a few times. The junction does not match germline at one end; this may be a read error. The V call is TRBV12-3 or TRBV12-4, the J call TRBJ1-1; D uncertain. This CDR3 is 14 amino acids long. CDR3 sequence: CASSLEARNAEAFF. The CDR3 nucleotides read TGTGCCAGCAGTTTAGAGGCGAGGAACGCTGAAGCTTTCTTT.

This clonotype was seen many times. The rearrangement uses TRBV29-1 and TRBJ2-2, with D perhaps TRBD1 (5 bases). Germline V lookup: CDR1 SQVTM, CDR2 ANQGSEA. The CDR3 contains 15 residues. Trimming took 3 bases from V and 1 from J, leaving 12 bases between them. The CDR3, as DNA: TGCAGCGTTGACGTAATTGGACAGAACACCGGGGAGCTGTTTTTT. It yields the protein CSVDVIGQNTGELFF.

This clonotype was recorded at least ten times. V gene TRBV21-1 combines with J gene TRBJ1-2; the table's D call, TRBD1, was not checked against the DNA. TRBV21-1 is a pseudogene segment. The CDR3 spans 15 residues. The CDR3 reads CASSQGLGQLYGYTF. In DNA, the CDR3 is TGTGCCAGCAGCCAAGGCTTGGGACAGCTCTATGGCTACACCTTC.

This clonotype was seen ten or more times. V usage is TRBV4-1 and J usage is TRBJ2-1; unclear D gene. The CDR3 is made up of 14 amino acids. Per germline, CDR1 MGHRA and CDR2 YSYEKL. V dropped 6 bases and J dropped 11 bases, with 20 bases sitting between them. CDR3 sequence: CASRDTWGLGQQFF. The CDR3 DNA sequence: TGCGCCAGCAGAGATACGTGGGGATTAGGGCAGCAGTTCTTC.

This clonotype has a count of ten or more. The rearrangement uses TRBV5-1 and TRBJ2-2; D gene unclear. Germline V gives CDR1 SGHRS, CDR2 YFSETQ. This CDR3 is 14 amino acids long. With 0 bases removed from V and 0 bases from J, the gap between germline ends came to 3 bases. The CDR3 spells CASSLASNTGELFF. DNA of the CDR3: TGCGCCAGCAGCTTGGCCTCGAACACCGGGGAGCTGTTTTTT.

The sample holds many counts of this clonotype. V is TRBV3-1 and J is TRBJ1-1, with D possibly being TRBD1 (5 bases). CDR1 LGHDT and CDR2 YNNKEL come from the germline V gene (reference sequence). The CDR3 consists of 12 residues. The germline V and J ends were trimmed by 6 bases and 7 bases, with 12 bases remaining between them. The CDR3 sequence: CASSPNGGEAFF. CDR3 sequence (DNA): TGTGCCAGCAGTCCTAATGGGGGTGAAGCTTTCTTT.